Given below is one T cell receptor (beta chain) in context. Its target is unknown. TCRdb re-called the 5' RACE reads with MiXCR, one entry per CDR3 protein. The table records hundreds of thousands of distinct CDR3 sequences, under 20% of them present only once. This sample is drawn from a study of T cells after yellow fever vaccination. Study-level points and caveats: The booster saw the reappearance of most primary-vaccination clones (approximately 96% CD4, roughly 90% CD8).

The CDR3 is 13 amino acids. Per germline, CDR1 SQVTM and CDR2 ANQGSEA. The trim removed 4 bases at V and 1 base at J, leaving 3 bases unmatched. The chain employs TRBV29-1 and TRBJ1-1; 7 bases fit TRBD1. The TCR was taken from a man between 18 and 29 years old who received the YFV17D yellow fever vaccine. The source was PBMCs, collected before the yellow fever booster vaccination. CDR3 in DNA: TGCAGCGTTGTTCCAGGGGGGAACACTGAAGCTTTCTTT. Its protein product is CSVVPGGNTEAFF.